This TCR beta chain emerged from a study of T cells in Graves' hyperthyroidism and ophthalmopathy. Calling Graves' hyperthyroidism stable meant ophthalmopathy did not progress within 18 months. The patients, who ranged from 18 to 65 in age, presented with newly diagnosed hyperthyroidism lasting under 2 months. Reasons for excluding patients were uncontrolled infection, other autoimmune disease, pregnancy or lactation. Overall study results and limits: The majority of expanded thyroid clonotypes above 0.001 also appeared in blood.

Germline V gene sequence: CDR1 MNHEY, CDR2 SVGEGT. The CDR3 extends over 13 amino acids. About this clonotype itself: Its antigen remains unknown. The germline gene is not matched at one end of the junction; a read error may be the cause.

RNA transcripts served as the template for amplifying TCR beta CDR3 regions. A first-round RT-PCR of the TCR CDR3 used the HTBI primer set. One entry per CDR3 protein, called by TCRdb with MiXCR from the multiplex PCR reads. The sample lists a few hundred thousand distinct CDR3 sequences, 15% to 19% seen once, with about 7% in the top ten. This TCR was recovered from a woman aged 30 to 39 with Graves' hyperthyroidism. The chain carries TRBV6-2 or TRBV6-3 and TRBJ2-1; perhaps TRBD1 as D (5 bases). Sample: blood. Here the CDR3 reads CACSSDSYNEQFF. The DNA for the CDR3 is TGTGCCTGCAGTTCCGACAGTTACAATGAGCAGTTCTTC.